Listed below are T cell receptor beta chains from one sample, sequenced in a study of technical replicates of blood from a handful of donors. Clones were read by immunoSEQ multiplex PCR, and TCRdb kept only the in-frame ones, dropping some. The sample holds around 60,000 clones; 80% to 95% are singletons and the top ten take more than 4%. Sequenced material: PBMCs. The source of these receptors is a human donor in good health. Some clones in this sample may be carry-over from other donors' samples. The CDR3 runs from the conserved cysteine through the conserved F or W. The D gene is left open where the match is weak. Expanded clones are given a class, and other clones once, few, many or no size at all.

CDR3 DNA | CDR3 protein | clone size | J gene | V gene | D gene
TGTGCCAGCAGTGACCTGGTAACAGGGACGAAATCAGCTTTCTTT | CASSDLVTGTKSAFF | NA | TRBJ1-1 | TRBV2 | NA
TGTGCCAGCAGTGGACCGGGAGAAACCCACGAGCAGTACTTC | CASSGPGETHEQYF | NA | TRBJ2-7 | TRBV28 | NA
TGTGCCAGCAGCTTACAGGGGGCGGGCAATCAGCCCCAGCATTTT | CASSLQGAGNQPQHF | NA | TRBJ1-5 | TRBV28 | TRBD1
TGTGCCAGCAGCACCCAGGGGGCCTGGACCGATGAGCAGTTCTTC | CASSTQGAWTDEQFF | NA | TRBJ2-1 | TRBV7-2 | TRBD1
TGTGCTAGTGGTCTCCCGAACTATGGCTACACCTTC | CASGLPNYGYTF | NA | TRBJ1-2 | TRBV12-5 | NA
TGTGCCAGCAGTCCACTAGCGGGAGTCAACAATGAGCAGTTCTTC | CASSPLAGVNNEQFF | NA | TRBJ2-1 | TRBV6-1 | TRBD2
TGTGCCAGCAGCCCCCGGCGGGCGGGAGGGGCAGAGACCCAGTACTTC | CASSPRRAGGAETQYF | NA | TRBJ2-5 | TRBV9 | TRBD2
TGTGCCAGCAGAGAAGGAGGGCGTCACACCATATATTTT | CASREGGRHTIYF | NA | TRBJ1-3 | TRBV11-2 | NA
TGCGCCAGCAGCCAAGATTCAGTGTACAATGAGCAGTTCTTC | CASSQDSVYNEQFF | NA | TRBJ2-1 | TRBV4-1 | NA
TGTGCCAGCAGCAGACCTACATTGATCAAGGGGGAGCAGTACTTC | CASSRPTLIKGEQYF | NA | TRBJ2-7 | TRBV21-1 | NA
TGTGCCAGCAGCTTGAAGGGGGCTCTTCGGGAGACCCAGTACTTC | CASSLKGALRETQYF | NA | TRBJ2-5 | TRBV5-4 | TRBD1
TGCGCCAGCAGCTTGGCGCCAGAGCCACTAACCCAGTACTTC | CASSLAPEPLTQYF | NA | TRBJ2-5 | TRBV5-1 | NA
TGTGCCAGCAGCTTAGAACGGGAGAGCTACAATGAGCAGTTCTTC | CASSLERESYNEQFF | few | TRBJ2-1 | TRBV7-2 | NA
TGTGCCAGCAGCCAAGTTGTTAGCGGGAGGACTTATGAGCAGTTCTTC | CASSQVVSGRTYEQFF | NA | TRBJ2-1 | TRBV4-2 | TRBD2
TGTGCCAGCAGCCAAGATCCCGGACTAGCGTACAATGAGCAGTTCTTC | CASSQDPGLAYNEQFF | NA | TRBJ2-1 | TRBV4-2 | TRBD2
TGTGCCACCAGCAGAGTCGGGGGGGCCCTGGGAGAGACCCAGTACTTC | CATSRVGGALGETQYF | NA | TRBJ2-5 | TRBV15 | TRBD2
TGTGCCAGCAGTGACGCGGGGGGGACAGATACGCAGTATTTT | CASSDAGGTDTQYF | NA | TRBJ2-3 | TRBV6-4 | TRBD2
TGCAGCGTTAATGGGGCGGGAGGGTTCCAAGAGACCCAGTACTTC | CSVNGAGGFQETQYF | NA | TRBJ2-5 | TRBV29-1 | TRBD2
TGTGCCAGCAGTTACCAACCGGGATCTCGGGAGCTGTTTTTT | CASSYQPGSRELFF | NA | TRBJ2-2 | TRBV6-6 | NA
TGTGCCAGCAGCCAATCCTTGAGCCGGGCAGATACGCAGTATTTT | CASSQSLSRADTQYF | NA | TRBJ2-3 | TRBV4-2 | NA
TGCGCCAGCAGCCAGGAGACAGTCAAGACTGAAGCTTTCTTT | CASSQETVKTEAFF | once | TRBJ1-1 | TRBV4-3 | NA
TGTGCCTGTAGGGGTAGCTCCTATAATTCACCCCTCCACTTT | CACRGSSYNSPLHF | NA | TRBJ1-6 | TRBV30 | NA
TGTGCCAGCAGTAAAGGGACTCCCAGCTCCTACGAGCAGTACTTC | CASSKGTPSSYEQYF | NA | TRBJ2-7 | TRBV6-5 | NA